These 25 T cell receptor beta chains were all obtained from the same sample, sequenced in a study of cytomegalovirus exposure and HLA in healthy donors. PCR was performed using 60 Vbeta and 13 Jbeta primers. Clones were read by immunoSEQ multiplex PCR, and TCRdb kept only the in-frame ones, dropping some. The table has approximately 120,000 clones, 81% seen once. Sequencing was done on a sample of PBMCs. The receptor source for this set is a woman in her 30s in good health and CMV-seronegative.

On this clone itself: A read error may produce the germline difference seen at one junction end. The chain is built from TRBV9 and TRBJ2-7, with 13 bases that match TRBD2. This CDR3 is 13 amino acids long. Germline CDR1 SGDLS, CDR2 YYNGEE. CDR3 region: CASSPGLAGAAFF. The CDR3 DNA sequence: TGTGCCAGCAGCCCCGGACTAGCGGGAGCAGCGTTCTTC.

The chain has TRBV7-8 and TRBJ1-6; 10 bases fit TRBD1. CDR1 and CDR2 from the germline V gene are SGHVS and FQNEAQ. The length of the CDR3 is 18 residues. The junction had 15 bases not matched to a gene; V was cut back by 5 bases and J by 8 bases. As DNA, the CDR3 is TGTGCCAGCAGCCCACTTGTCAAGACAGGGGGCGGCCATTCACCCCTCCACTTT. Encoded protein: CASSPLVKTGGGHSPLHF.

The gene calls are TRBV10-3 and TRBJ1-2; tentative D call: TRBD1 (6 bases). Trimming pared 5 bases from V and 2 bases from J, leaving 9 bases between. Germline CDR1 reads ENHRY; CDR2 reads SYGVKD. The CDR3 runs 13 residues. CDR3 bases: TGTGCCATCAGTCCTGGGACAAACTATGGCTACACCTTC. Protein product: CAISPGTNYGYTF.

The rearrangement joins TRBV20-1 to TRBJ1-1; D is ambiguous. The V end was cut by 5 bases, the J end by 8 bases, with 12 bases between. The CDR3 contains 11 residues. Germline V lookup: CDR1 DFQATT, CDR2 SNEGSKA (reference sequence). This chain's CDR3 is CSAPPIREAFF. CDR3 DNA sequence: TGCAGTGCTCCTCCTATCCGCGAAGCTTTCTTT.

This clone was counted between two and nine times. The rearrangement links TRBV21-1 to TRBJ2-1; the table's TRBD2 call for D was not verified on the DNA. TRBV21-1 represents a pseudogene. This CDR3 is 17 amino acids long. This CDR3 reads CASSKSLGLAGGSKQFF. The CDR3, as DNA: TGTGCCAGCAGCAAGAGTTTGGGACTAGCGGGAGGGAGTAAGCAGTTCTTC.

The chain couples TRBV25-1 to TRBJ2-3; 7 nucleotides agree with TRBD1. CDR1 is MGHDK and CDR2 is SYGVNS in the germline V gene. The trim removed 2 bases at V and 5 bases at J, leaving 7 bases unmatched. CDR3 length: 15 amino acids. In DNA, the CDR3 is TGTGCCAGCAGTGAAGGACAGGTTCTTAAAGATACGCAGTATTTT. Protein sequence: CASSEGQVLKDTQYF.

This sequence joins TRBV7-8 and TRBJ2-1; a possible D gene is TRBD2 (5 bases). Trimming removed 5 bases at V and 10 bases at J, with 21 bases between. Germline CDR1 and CDR2: SGHVS and FQNEAQ. This CDR3 is built from 15 residues. The CDR3 region is CASSPTPGYNEEQFF. CDR3 nucleotide sequence: TGTGCCAGCAGCCCCACCCCGGGGTACAATGAAGAGCAGTTCTTC. Using reference TRBV7-8 and TRBJ2-1 for the parts outside the CDR3, the full variable domain is GAGVSQSPRYKVAKRGQDVALRCDPISGHVSLFWYQQALGQGPEFLTYFQNEAQLDKSGLPSDRFFAERPEGSVSTLKIQRTQQEDSAVYLCASSPTPGYNEEQFFGPGTRLTVL.

This chain uses TRBV7-3 with TRBJ2-1; 10 nucleotides match TRBD2. Trimming at V came to 5 bases and at J to 9 bases, leaving 10 bases not matched to a gene. Germline assignment: CDR1 SGHTA and CDR2 FQGTGA. This CDR3 has 15 amino acids. CDR3 nucleotide sequence: TGTGCCAGCAGCGCCGGGACTAGCGTTGGAGGTGAGCAGTTCTTC. This gives the protein CASSAGTSVGGEQFF.

The rearrangement links TRBV19 to TRBJ1-1; 9 positions match TRBD1. Germline V CDR1 and CDR2: LNHDA, SQIVND (reference sequence). V was pared by 4 bases and J by 5 bases, with 8 bases of the junction left unmatched. The CDR3 has 15 residues. The DNA of the CDR3 is TGTGCCAGTAGTAACCACCGACAGGGGGAGACTGAAGCTTTCTTT. It codes for CASSNHRQGETEAFF.

The V gene is TRBV5-6, the J gene TRBJ1-2, with D tentatively TRBD1 (5 bases). The germline gives CDR1 SGHDT, CDR2 YYEEEE. The CDR3 loop spans 18 amino acids. V gave up 1 base and J gave up 0 bases, with 19 bases separating them. The CDR3 nucleotides are TGTGCCAGCAGCTTGTCTCCCAACACAGGAATTGCTAACTATGGCTACACCTTC. Translation gives CASSLSPNTGIANYGYTF. The full variable domain, rest sourced from reference TRBV5-6 and TRBJ1-2, is DAGVTQSPTHLIKTRGQQVTLRCSPKSGHDTVSWYQQALGQGPQFIFQYYEEEERQRGNFPDRFSGHQFPNYSSELNVNALLLGDSALYLCASSLSPNTGIANYGYTFGSGTRLTVV.

In its sample, this clone was seen a few times. CDR3 nucleotides: TGTGCCAGCAGCTTAGGGACAGGGCTACGGAGGCCCCAGCATTTT. Amino acids: CASSLGTGLRRPQHF. The rearrangement links TRBV7-2 to TRBJ1-5, with TRBD1 matching over 8 bases. The germline V gene encodes CDR1 SGHTA and CDR2 FQGNSA. This CDR3 contains 15 residues. The V segment lost 1 base and the J segment 9 bases; nucleotides outside the gene matches: 8.

The J gene is TRBJ1-2, the V gene TRBV7-9, with 9 nucleotides matching TRBD1. The germline V gene has CDR1 SEHNR and CDR2 FQNEAQ (reference sequence). The CDR3 has 14 residues. With 6 bases clipped from V and 3 bases from J, the junction kept 5 bases outside the gene matches. The CDR3 protein is CASRLQGADYGYTF. The CDR3 DNA is TGTGCCAGCAGACTACAGGGGGCTGACTATGGCTACACCTTC.

The CDR3, as DNA: TGCGCCAGCAGCCAAGGGCGAGCGGGAGGGCCGGGAACCGGGGAGCTGTTTTTT. It translates to CASSQGRAGGPGTGELFF. This chain links TRBV4-3 with TRBJ2-2, with 10 bases aligning to TRBD2. V trimming: 1 base; J trimming: 5 bases; junction bases outside the gene matches: 10. The CDR3 contains 18 residues. Germline CDR1 reads LGHNA; CDR2 reads YSLEER.

This chain links TRBV6-1 with TRBJ1-2; TRBD1 matches at 7 bases. Germline V gene data show CDR1 as MNHNS and CDR2 as SASEGT. The CDR3 length is 16 residues. With 4 bases clipped from V and 4 bases from J, the junction kept 12 bases outside the gene matches. The CDR3 here is CASSVDRTMNPYGYTF. The CDR3 DNA follows: TGTGCCAGCAGTGTGGACAGGACGATGAACCCCTATGGCTACACCTTC.

V is TRBV28 and J is TRBJ2-7; D perhaps matches TRBD2 (6 bases). The CDR3 has 15 amino acids. Between the trimmed V and J ends, which lost 2 bases and 5 bases, there was a span of 16 bases. Germline V gene sequence: CDR1 MDHEN, CDR2 SYDVKM. Here the CDR3 reads CASSLPAGSSHEQYF. The CDR3 region has the DNA TGTGCCAGCAGTTTACCCGCGGGGAGTTCCCACGAGCAGTACTTC.

J is TRBJ2-3 and V is TRBV23-1, with D possibly TRBD1 on 6 matching bases. Being an ORF, TRBV23-1 has a function that is uncertain. The germline V and J ends were trimmed by 8 bases and 3 bases, with 18 bases remaining between them. This CDR3 region has 15 residues. The CDR3 coding sequence is TGCGCCAGCCGACCTGGACAGCCGGCGACAGATACGCAGTATTTT. Its translation is CASRPGQPATDTQYF.

The chain is built from TRBV6-1 and TRBJ1-6; weak D call: TRBD1 (6 bases). Trimming shortened V by 6 bases and J by 7 bases, and 16 bases separated the two germline ends. The CDR3 has 15 residues. CDR1 and CDR2 (germline): MNHNS, SASEGT. The CDR3 DNA reads TGTGCCAGCAGATCGACAGGAGGCGTGAATTCACCCCTCCACTTT. This codes for CASRSTGGVNSPLHF.

The chain combines TRBV29-1 with TRBJ1-4; TRBD1 might be the D (6 bases). Trimming removed 5 bases from V and 3 bases from J, with 13 bases in between. CDR1 and CDR2 from the germline V gene are SQVTM and ANQGSEA. The CDR3 runs to 14 residues. The CDR3 loop is CSVLTDSSNEKLFF. The CDR3 nucleotides read TGCAGCGTTCTTACGGACAGCTCTAATGAAAAACTGTTTTTT.

The gene calls are TRBV7-9 and TRBJ2-5; 8 bases fit TRBD1. Per germline, CDR1 SEHNR and CDR2 FQNEAQ (reference sequence). This CDR3 has 14 amino acids. The V and J ends lost 4 bases and 4 bases, in that order; junction bases with no gene match: 5. CDR3 nucleotide sequence: TGTGCCAGCAGCTACACAGGGGGTGGAGAGACCCAGTACTTC. It is translated as CASSYTGGGETQYF.

V usage is TRBV7-2 and J usage is TRBJ2-5; no definite D call. There are 14 residues in the CDR3. V was pared by 4 bases and J by 5 bases, with 14 bases between. The germline CDR1 and CDR2 sequences are SGHTA and FQGNSA. The CDR3 coding sequence is TGTGCCAGCAGCTCTTTCCAGAGGCGGGAGACCCAGTACTTC. Its protein product is CASSSFQRRETQYF. The variable domain in full, completed from reference TRBV7-2 and TRBJ2-5, reads GAGVSQSPSNKVTEKGKDVELRCDPISGHTALYWYRQSLGQGLEFLIYFQGNSAPDKSGLPSDRFSAERTGGSVSTLTIQRTQQEDSAVYLCASSSFQRRETQYFGPGTRLLVL.

The CDR3: CASSLSGGLEQYF. As DNA, the CDR3 is TGTGCCAGCAGTTTGTCCGGGGGGCTCGAGCAGTACTTC. The J gene is TRBJ2-7, the V gene TRBV2; maybe TRBD2 (7 bases). This CDR3 region has 13 residues. V was cut by 5 bases and J by 6 bases, with 14 bases left in between. CDR1 is SNHLY and CDR2 is FYNNEI in the germline V gene.

The rearrangement links TRBV19 to TRBJ2-7; a possible D gene is TRBD1 (6 bases). V lost 6 bases and J 4 bases, leaving 13 bases between the germline ends. Germline V gene sequence: CDR1 LNHDA, CDR2 SQIVND (reference sequence). This CDR3 contains 13 residues. The CDR3, as DNA: TGTGCCAGTAGCCGTGGACAGCCGTACGAGCAGTACTTC. Protein: CASSRGQPYEQYF.

The V gene is TRBV27, the J gene TRBJ2-5, with a weak D call TRBD2 (5 bases). Germline lookup yields CDR1 MNHEY and CDR2 SMNVEV (reference sequence). The V end lost 5 bases, the J end lost 4 bases, and 17 bases lay between the germline ends. The CDR3 covers 15 residues. The CDR3 bases are TGTGCCAGCAGTCCTCGGTACGGGGTCGTAGAGACCCAGTACTTC. It yields the protein CASSPRYGVVETQYF.

This clone appeared a few times. V gene TRBV15 combines with J gene TRBJ2-7; possible D gene TRBD1, 6 bases. Germline V gene sequence: CDR1 LNHNV, CDR2 YYDKDF (reference sequence). The CDR3 extends over 16 amino acids. Deletions cut 4 bases from V and 4 bases from J, with 20 bases between. Here the CDR3 reads CATSMRLQGFRYEQYF. CDR3 DNA: TGTGCCACCAGCATGAGGCTGCAGGGGTTTAGATACGAGCAGTACTTC. Full variable domain (remainder filled in from reference TRBV15 and TRBJ2-7): DAMVIQNPRYQVTQFGKPVTLSCSQTLNHNVMYWYQQKSSQAPKLLFHYYDKDFNNEADTPDNFQSRRPNTSFCFLDIRSPGLGDTAMYLCATSMRLQGFRYEQYFGPGTRLTVT.

This clone has just a few counts. The chain couples TRBV16 to TRBJ2-1; 13 bases map to TRBD2. The V and J ends lost 2 bases and 9 bases, in that order; junction bases with no gene match: 7. This CDR3 has 16 residues. Germline lookup yields CDR1 KGHSY and CDR2 FQNENV. The CDR3 coding sequence is TGTGCCAGCAGCCAAGCCGGACTAGCGGGAGAGCGTGAGCAGTTCTTC. Translation gives CASSQAGLAGEREQFF.